This TCR beta chain originates from a study of blood T cell repertoires in COVID-19 (dated by TCRdb to 2020 to 2022). Notes on the research overall: Samples covering the acute and convalescent phases of COVID-19 were provided by collaborators in the United States, Italy and Spain. The prospective study material was composed of cDNA or gDNA derived from T cells, B-cell-depleted T cells, or PBMCs. The repertoires were released in a freely available public database meant as a resource for research on the immune response to SARS-CoV-2. Nearly every sample came with metadata listing a de-identified subject ID, COVID-19 status, age in years and sex. Subjects who had been exposed to COVID-19, were actively infected with it, or had recovered from it provided the deeply sampled blood TCRbeta repertoires that made up the dataset. Where HLA class I and class II types were available, the types were taken from metadata supplied by the sample provider, not from assay-based typing. Samples were obtained from the ongoing ImmuneRACE study (first 160 participants) and from 1,000 to 1,500 subjects provided by 6 global collaborators.

At one collaborating source in Seattle, patients were enrolled during active infection and were followed longitudinally through the course of disease. Whole blood was collected in K2EDTA tubes by collaborating institutions according to the institutions' own protocols. For TCRbeta analysis, collaborators shipped samples as frozen whole blood, isolated PBMCs, or DNA extracted from either of those sample types. Summary of the overall study and its limitations: The quantity of clinical and demographic metadata differed by source and by participant and was supplied without curation.

Note on this clone: Its antigen has not been determined. An end of the junction does not agree with germline; a read error may underlie this.

TCRbeta CDR3 regions were amplified from genomic DNA using the immunoSEQ Assay, a bias-controlled multiplex PCR. The original methods were these. The number of nucleated cells in each sample was estimated from the amplification of reference gene primers within the assay. To quantify the absolute abundance of each unique TCRbeta CDR3 rearrangement, sequence reads were collapsed and filtered. Productive Simpson clonality was computed per sample as the square root of Simpson's diversity index over productive rearrangements. TCRdb stores this immuneACCESS table with in-frame sequences only. Part of the clones is absent; in the studies checked, under half of the shortfall reflects unresolved V genes, and no reason is known for the rest. D and trimming come from the DNA, and the V and J calls and clone size come from that table. This sample gives some 190,000 clones in total; 82% of them show up just once. In total, the top ten clones hold roughly 8% of the sample.

The sequencing input was peripheral blood. The origin of this receptor is a woman aged 60-75 years with COVID-19, enrolled during active disease.

CDR3 protein: CASSEDRLGTQYF. The nucleotides read TGTGCCAGCAGCGAAGACAGACTTGGAACCCAGTACTTC. The V and J segments used are TRBV14 and TRBJ2-5; perhaps TRBD1 is the D gene, with 5 bases matching. The CDR1 and CDR2 encoded by the germline V gene are SGHDN and FVKESK. From cysteine to phenylalanine, the CDR3 is 13 amino acids long. CDR3 DNA only is kept here, 39 bases in frame from base 1.